This TCR beta chain was retrieved from a study of cytomegalovirus exposure and HLA in healthy donors (dated by TCRdb to about 2017). Regarding the complete study: According to a later analysis, one platform produced both the roughly 110 validation repertoires and the approximately 660 repertoires of the first cohort. To predict cytomegalovirus infection status, the study combined high-throughput TCR immunosequencing, statistical association of individual TCRs with disease status, and machine learning. A separate validation cohort of about 110 different subjects was used in addition to the 666-subject first cohort. The study was designed to test whether signatures of past pathogen exposure could be identified by cataloging public T cell receptors.

What the study reported, not specific to this receptor: In both the original and validation cohorts, the classifier was reported to diagnose cytomegalovirus status with high specificity and sensitivity. The authors suggested that the approach could potentially be extended to other disease states and immunological phenotypes. The validation cohort had no HLA typing available for a later analysis, so co-occurrence within that cohort was assessed over all 120 or so repertoires. A total of fewer than 200 TCR beta chains were listed by the study as associated with cytomegalovirus. In vitro tests confirmed that three of the cytomegalovirus-associated TCR beta chains recognize cytomegalovirus antigens. Most TCR sequences were observed very rarely across donors, whereas some public TCRs were present in many individuals. A later analysis found that TCRs clustered in the first cohort also tended to co-occur in the 110 or so validation repertoires, with approximately 93% of cluster scores above 0.

The donors belonged to the validation cohort of over a hundred subjects, which was separate from the roughly 700-subject first cohort. The library was generated by the immunoSEQ multiplex PCR assay. On the study's bioinformatics: A statistical classification framework was developed to diagnose cytomegalovirus status using the catalog of TCR beta chain sequences. Not all clones reach the TCRdb copy of this immuneACCESS table, which keeps in-frame sequences only. Checked studies attribute under half of the gap to unresolved V genes and leave the rest unexplained. V and J calls and clone size are copied from that table; D and trimming were computed from the DNA. The sample yields 150,000 to 200,000 clones; roughly 83% were counted once. The leading ten clones occupy more than 1.1% of the sample. On this clone: There is no known antigen for this receptor. Base quality data are lacking; no much larger clone is found one base away.

The germline V end is reduced by 6 bases and the J end by 10 bases; junction bases left unmatched: 16. Sequences MGHRA (CDR1) and YSYEKL (CDR2) are obtained from the germline V gene. The CDR3 spans 18 residues, from the cysteine through the phenylalanine. The sequence is cut down to CDR3 DNA, 54 bases in frame from base 1. The TCR was taken from a woman younger than 30 in good health and CMV-seronegative. What was sequenced was PBMCs. This receptor chain uses TRBV4-1 and TRBJ2-1; 15 central bases correspond to TRBD2. The encoded CDR3 is CASRHGLAGGSPFQEQFF. The DNA sequence is given as TGCGCCAGCAGACACGGACTAGCGGGGGGGTCCCCCTTTCAGGAGCAGTTCTTC.